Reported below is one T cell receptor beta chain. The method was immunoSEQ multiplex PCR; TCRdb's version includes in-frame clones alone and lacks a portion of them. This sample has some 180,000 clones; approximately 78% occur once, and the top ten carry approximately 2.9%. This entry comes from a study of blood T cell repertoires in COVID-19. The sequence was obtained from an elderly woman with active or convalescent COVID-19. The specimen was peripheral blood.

CDR3 nucleotide sequence: TGTGCCAGCTCACGGGACAGCGTGAATTCACCCCTCCACTTT. Protein product: CASSRDSVNSPLHF. J is TRBJ1-6 and V is TRBV18; 7 bases are a match to TRBD1. The CDR3 spans 14 residues. Trimming cost V 4 bases and J 7 bases; bases outside gene matches: 4. CDR1 KGHSH and CDR2 LQKENI come from the germline V gene.